Below, 2 T cell receptor beta chains from the same sample are listed, as sequenced in a study of beta chain features in type 1 diabetes. The isolated RNA, all of it, was reverse transcribed, so expressed TCRB transcripts were what got sequenced. Method: immunoSEQ multiplex PCR; TCRdb's copy keeps in-frame clones and lacks some. Of some 500,000 clones listed, about 10% are singletons. Sequenced input: naive CD4+ T cells from blood. These receptors all come from a young woman in good health.

This clone was observed a few times. The rearrangement links TRBV13 to TRBJ2-5; tentatively, D is TRBD1 or TRBD2 (6 bases each). Per the germline V gene, CDR1 is PRHDT and CDR2 is FYEKMQ (reference sequence). Trimming stripped 5 bases from V and 5 bases from J, with 18 bases between. The CDR3 covers 15 residues. The CDR3 sequence is CASSRRWGAEETQYF. CDR3 coding DNA: TGTGCCAGCAGCCGAAGGTGGGGGGCCGAGGAGACCCAGTACTTC.

The chain links TRBV11-1 to TRBJ1-1; D is unresolved. Germline lookup yields CDR1 SGHAT and CDR2 FQDESV (reference sequence). This CDR3 has 14 amino acids. V gave up 1 base and J gave up 8 bases, with 14 bases separating them. The chain's CDR3 is CASSLGTALKEAFF. In nucleotides, the CDR3 is TGTGCCAGCAGCTTAGGTACAGCCTTAAAAGAAGCTTTCTTT. Filled out from reference TRBV11-1 and TRBJ1-1, the complete variable domain reads EAEVAQSPRYKITEKSQAVAFWCDPISGHATLYWYRQILGQGPELLVQFQDESVVDDSQLPKDRFSAERLKGVDSTLKIQPAELGDSAMYLCASSLGTALKEAFFGQGTRLTVV.